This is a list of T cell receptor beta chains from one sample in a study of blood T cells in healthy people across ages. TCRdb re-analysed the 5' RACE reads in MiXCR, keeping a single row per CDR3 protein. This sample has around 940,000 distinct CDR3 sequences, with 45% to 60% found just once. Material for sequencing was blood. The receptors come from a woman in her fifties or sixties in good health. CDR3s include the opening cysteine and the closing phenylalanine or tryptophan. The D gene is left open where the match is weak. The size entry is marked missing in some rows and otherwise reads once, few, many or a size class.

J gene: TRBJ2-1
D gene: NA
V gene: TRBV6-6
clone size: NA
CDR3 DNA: TGTGCCAGCAGGGCCTCGGGAGCCTCTATAGCTGAGCAGTTCTTC
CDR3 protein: CASRASGASIAEQFF

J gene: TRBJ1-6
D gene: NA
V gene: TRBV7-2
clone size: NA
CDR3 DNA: TGTGCCAGCAGCTCGCAGGGAAATTCACCCCTCCACTTT
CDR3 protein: CASSSQGNSPLHF

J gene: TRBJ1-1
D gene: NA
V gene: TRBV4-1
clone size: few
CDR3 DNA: TGCGCCAGCAGCCAAGGATTACAGCCGGAAGCTTTCTTT
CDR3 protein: CASSQGLQPEAFF

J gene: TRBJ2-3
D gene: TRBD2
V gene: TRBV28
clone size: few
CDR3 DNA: TGTGCCAGCAGTCCACAACTGGGACTAGCGGTTAGCACAGATACGCAGTATTTT
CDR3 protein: CASSPQLGLAVSTDTQYF

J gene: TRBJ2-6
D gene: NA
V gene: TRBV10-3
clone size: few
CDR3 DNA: TGTGCCATCAGTGGCGGGACATCGCTAAAGTCGTCTGGGGCCAACGTCCTGACTTTC
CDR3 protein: CAISGGTSLKSSGANVLTF

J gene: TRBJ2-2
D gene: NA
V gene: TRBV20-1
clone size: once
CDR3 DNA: TGCAGTGCTAGGGCCCCTATCTCGAACACCGGGGAGCTGTTTTTT
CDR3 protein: CSARAPISNTGELFF

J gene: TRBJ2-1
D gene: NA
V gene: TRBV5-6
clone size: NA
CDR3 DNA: TGTGCCAGCAGCTTGCTGGTAGCGTACAATGAGCAGTTCTTC
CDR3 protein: CASSLLVAYNEQFF

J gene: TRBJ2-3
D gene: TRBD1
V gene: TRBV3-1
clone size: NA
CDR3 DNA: TGTGCCAGCAGCCAAGATCCAGGGGGCTTTGTTGATACGCAGTATTTT
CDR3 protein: CASSQDPGGFVDTQYF

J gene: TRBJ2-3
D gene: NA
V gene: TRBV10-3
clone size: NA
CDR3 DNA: TGTGCCACGAGGGACCCTAGGGTTACGCAGTATTTT
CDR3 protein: CATRDPRVTQYF

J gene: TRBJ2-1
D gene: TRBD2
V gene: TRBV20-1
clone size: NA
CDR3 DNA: TGCAGTGCCCGTCGAGCGGGAGCGAGTGAGCAGTTCTTC
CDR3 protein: CSARRAGASEQFF

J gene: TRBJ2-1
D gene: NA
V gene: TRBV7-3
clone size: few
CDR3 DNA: TGTGCCAGCAGCTTACCCGAACTAGATGAGCAGTTCTTC
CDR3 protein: CASSLPELDEQFF

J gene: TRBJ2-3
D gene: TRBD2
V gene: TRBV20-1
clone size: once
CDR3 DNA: TGCAGTGCCAAAGTCAGCGGGAGGGCGGGAGATACGCAGTATTTT
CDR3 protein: CSAKVSGRAGDTQYF

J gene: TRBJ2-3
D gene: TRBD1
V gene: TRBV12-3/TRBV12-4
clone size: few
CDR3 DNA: TGTGCCAGCAGTTTAGCGGGGGGACAGGTCACAGATACGCAGTATTTT
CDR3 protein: CASSLAGGQVTDTQYF

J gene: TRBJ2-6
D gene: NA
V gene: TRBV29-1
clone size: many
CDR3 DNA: TGCAGCGTTGCCCAATCTGGGGCCAACGTCCTGACTTTC
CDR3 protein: CSVAQSGANVLTF

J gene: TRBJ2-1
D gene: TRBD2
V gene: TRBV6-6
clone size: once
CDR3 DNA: TGTGCCAGCAGTTACTCGAGAGGCGGGAGCTTCTACAATGAGCAGTTCTTC
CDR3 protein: CASSYSRGGSFYNEQFF

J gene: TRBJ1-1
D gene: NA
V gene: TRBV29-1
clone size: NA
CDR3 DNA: TGCAGCACCCAAAAGGGGTCCGGCACTGAAGCTTTCTTT
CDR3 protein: CSTQKGSGTEAFF

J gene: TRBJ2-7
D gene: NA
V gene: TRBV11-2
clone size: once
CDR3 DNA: TGTGCCAGCAGCGGGGAGACTCGCGAGCAGTACTTC
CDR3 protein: CASSGETREQYF

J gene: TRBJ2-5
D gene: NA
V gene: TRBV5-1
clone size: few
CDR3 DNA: TGCGCCAGTACGTGGCTCCCCCGAGAGACCCAGTACTTC
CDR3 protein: CASTWLPRETQYF

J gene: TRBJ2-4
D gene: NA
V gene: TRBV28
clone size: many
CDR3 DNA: TGTGCCAGCAGTTTCGATGTCAAAAACATTCAGTACTTC
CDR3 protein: CASSFDVKNIQYF

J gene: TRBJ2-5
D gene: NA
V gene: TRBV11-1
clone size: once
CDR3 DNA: TGTGCCAGCAGAGTGGGGGTATCCAATGAGCAGTACTTC
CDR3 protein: CASRVGVSNEQYF

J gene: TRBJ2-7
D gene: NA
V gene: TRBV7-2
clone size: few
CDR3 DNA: TGTGCCAGCCTAGGGGGACACCCATTCTACGAGCAGTACTTC
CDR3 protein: CASLGGHPFYEQYF

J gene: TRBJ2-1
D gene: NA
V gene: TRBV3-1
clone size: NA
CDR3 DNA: TGTGCCAGCAGCCGGGGAGTCTACAATGAGCAGTTCTTC
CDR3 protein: CASSRGVYNEQFF

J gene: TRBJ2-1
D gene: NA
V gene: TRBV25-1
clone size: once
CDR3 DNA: TGTGCCAGCAGTCAGGGGTATTGGGGGGAAACCTACAATGAGCAGTTCTTC
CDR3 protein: CASSQGYWGETYNEQFF

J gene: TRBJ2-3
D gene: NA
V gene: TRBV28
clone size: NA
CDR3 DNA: TGTGCCAGCGTTCAGGGGGGTACAGATACGCAGTATTTT
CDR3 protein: CASVQGGTDTQYF

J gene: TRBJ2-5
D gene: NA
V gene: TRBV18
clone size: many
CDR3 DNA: TGTGCCAGCAGCCCTACGAGAGAGACCCAGTACTTC
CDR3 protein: CASSPTRETQYF

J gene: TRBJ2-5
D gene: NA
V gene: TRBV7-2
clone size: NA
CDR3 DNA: TGTGCCAGCAGCCCCAAGACAGGCCGTGGAGAGACCCAGTACTTC
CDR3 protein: CASSPKTGRGETQYF

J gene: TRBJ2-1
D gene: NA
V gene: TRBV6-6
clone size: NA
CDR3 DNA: TGTGCCAGCAGGGGAGGACTGGGAGAGGGTGAGCAGTTCTTC
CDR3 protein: CASRGGLGEGEQFF

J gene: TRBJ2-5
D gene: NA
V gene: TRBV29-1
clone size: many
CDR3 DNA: TGCAGCGTTGGGGCAGGGCAAGAGACCCAGTACTTC
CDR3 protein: CSVGAGQETQYF

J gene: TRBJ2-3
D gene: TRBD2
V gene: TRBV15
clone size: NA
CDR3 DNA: TGTGCCACCAGCGCGAGCGGGACTAGCACAGATACGCAGTATTTT
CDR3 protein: CATSASGTSTDTQYF

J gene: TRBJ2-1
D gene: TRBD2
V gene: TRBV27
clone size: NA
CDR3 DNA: TGTGCCAGCAGTAGTGCGGGAGAGTCTAATGAGCAGTTCTTC
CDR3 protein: CASSSAGESNEQFF

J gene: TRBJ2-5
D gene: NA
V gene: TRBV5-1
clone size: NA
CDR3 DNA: TGCGCCAGCACACCATTCGGGGAAGAGACCCAGTACTTC
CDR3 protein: CASTPFGEETQYF

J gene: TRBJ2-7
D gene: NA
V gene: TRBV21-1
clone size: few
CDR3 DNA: TGTGCCAGCAGCACGCCCGGGACTAGCGATTACGAGCAGTACTTC
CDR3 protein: CASSTPGTSDYEQYF

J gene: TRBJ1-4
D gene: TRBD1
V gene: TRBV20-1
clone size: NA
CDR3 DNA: TGCAGTGCTAGAGATGGACAGGGTGACGAAAAACTGTTTTTT
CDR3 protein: CSARDGQGDEKLFF

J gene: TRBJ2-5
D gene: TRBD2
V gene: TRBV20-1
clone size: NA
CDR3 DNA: TGCAGTGCTAGACTAGCGGGAGGCGTTCAAGAGACCCAGTACTTC
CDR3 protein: CSARLAGGVQETQYF

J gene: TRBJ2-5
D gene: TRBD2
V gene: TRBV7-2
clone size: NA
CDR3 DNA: TGTGCCAGCAGCCAATCTCGGCGGGAGTGGGAGACCCAGTACTTC
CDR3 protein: CASSQSRREWETQYF

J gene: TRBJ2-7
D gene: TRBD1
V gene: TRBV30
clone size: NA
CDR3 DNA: TGTGCCTGGAGTGGACAGGGGATGACCTACGAGCAGTACTTC
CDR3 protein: CAWSGQGMTYEQYF

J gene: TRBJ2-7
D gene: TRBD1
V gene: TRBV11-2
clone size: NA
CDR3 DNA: TGTGCCAGCAGCTTATCTCGGACAGGGTGGTCATCCTCCTACGAGCAGTACTTC
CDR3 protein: CASSLSRTGWSSSYEQYF

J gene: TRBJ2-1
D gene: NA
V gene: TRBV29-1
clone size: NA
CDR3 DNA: TGCAGCGTTGGGACTAGGGGGAACAAGGAGCAGTTCTTC
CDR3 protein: CSVGTRGNKEQFF

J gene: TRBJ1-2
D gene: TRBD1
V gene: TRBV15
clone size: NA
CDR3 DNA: TGTGCCACCGGCAGAGACCTGTCGACAGGGGAAGGAGGCTACACCTTC
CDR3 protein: CATGRDLSTGEGGYTF

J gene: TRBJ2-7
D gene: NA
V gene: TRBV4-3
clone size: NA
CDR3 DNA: TGCGCCAGCAGCCAATACAGTGAAGGCTACGAGCAGTACTTC
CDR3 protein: CASSQYSEGYEQYF

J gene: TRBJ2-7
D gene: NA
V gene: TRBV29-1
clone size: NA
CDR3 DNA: TGCAGCGTGGGGGGACAGTTCTTGGAGCGAGGGGTCTACGAGCAGTACTTC
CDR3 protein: CSVGGQFLERGVYEQYF

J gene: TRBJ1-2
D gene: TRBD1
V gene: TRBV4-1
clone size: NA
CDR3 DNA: TGCGCCAGCAGCCCTGGGACAGAGAACTATGGCTACACCTTC
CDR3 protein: CASSPGTENYGYTF

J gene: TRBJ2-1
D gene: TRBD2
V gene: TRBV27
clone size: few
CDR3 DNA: TGTGCCAGCAGTTTAGATCCTAGCGGGAGGGCCTGGGAGCAGTTCTTC
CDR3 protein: CASSLDPSGRAWEQFF

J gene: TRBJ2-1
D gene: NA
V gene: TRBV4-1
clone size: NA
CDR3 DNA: TGCGCCAGCAGCCTGTCCCCCTCGGATGAGCAGTTCTTC
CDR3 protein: CASSLSPSDEQFF

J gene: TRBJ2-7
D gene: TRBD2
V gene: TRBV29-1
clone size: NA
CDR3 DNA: TGCAGCGTAATACTAGCGGGGAACCCCTACGAGCAGTACTTC
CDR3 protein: CSVILAGNPYEQYF

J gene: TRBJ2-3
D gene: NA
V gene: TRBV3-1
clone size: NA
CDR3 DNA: TGTGCCAGCAGCCAAGAGGGCCTTAGTTACACAGATACGCAGTATTTT
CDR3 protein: CASSQEGLSYTDTQYF

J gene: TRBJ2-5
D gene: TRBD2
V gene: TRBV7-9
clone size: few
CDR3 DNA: TGTGCCAGCAGCTTTGGTAGCGGGAGTCGTGAGCAGTACTTC
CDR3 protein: CASSFGSGSREQYF

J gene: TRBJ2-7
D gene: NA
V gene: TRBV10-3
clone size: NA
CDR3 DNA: TGTGCCATCAGTCGATCCTACGAGCAGTACTTC
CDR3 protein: CAISRSYEQYF

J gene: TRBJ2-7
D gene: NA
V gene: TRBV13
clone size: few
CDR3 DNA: TGTGCCAGCAGCTTGGGCCTAGCGCCCTACGAGCAGTACTTC
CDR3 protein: CASSLGLAPYEQYF

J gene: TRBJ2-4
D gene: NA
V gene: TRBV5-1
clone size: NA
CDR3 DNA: TGCGCCAGCAGCTTGGAGGGCAGCCTGTCGGACATTCAGTACTTC
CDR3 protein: CASSLEGSLSDIQYF

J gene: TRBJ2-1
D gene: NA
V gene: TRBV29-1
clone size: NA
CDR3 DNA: TGCAGCGTTGCGGTAGGGTCTAGGTTCTACAATGAGCAGTTCTTC
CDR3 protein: CSVAVGSRFYNEQFF

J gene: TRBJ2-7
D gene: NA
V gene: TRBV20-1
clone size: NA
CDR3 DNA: TGCAGTGCTAGTCGTTCTAGCAACTACGAGCAGTACTTC
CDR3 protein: CSASRSSNYEQYF

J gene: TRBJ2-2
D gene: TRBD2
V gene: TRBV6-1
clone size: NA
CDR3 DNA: TGTGCCAGCAGTCCGAACACCTGGACTAGCGGGAGAACCGGGGAGCTGTTTTTT
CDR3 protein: CASSPNTWTSGRTGELFF

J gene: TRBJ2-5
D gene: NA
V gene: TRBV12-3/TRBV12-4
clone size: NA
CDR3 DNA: TGTGCCAGCAGCACCTACCAGGGCGGGGAGACCCAGTACTTC
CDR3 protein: CASSTYQGGETQYF